This T cell receptor beta chain was recorded in a study of blood T cells in healthy people across ages. The authors ran a second PCR of about 7 to 11 cycles using a sample-barcoded 5' primer and a J-beta primer mix. TCRdb fed the 5' RACE reads into MiXCR, producing one record per CDR3 protein. The table has more than 600,000 distinct CDR3 sequences, 25% seen once. Study-level findings and limits: Per million T cells, TCR beta diversity dropped roughly linearly as age increased.

This clonotype was recorded a few times. Its specificity is not known. This sample also belongs to another study, concerning T cells of mothers and their children. From that second work: Pairs that are related and pairs that are unrelated have TCR recombination output shaped similarly by thymic selection. Overlap ran slightly, non-significantly higher for related than unrelated mother-child pairs.

The sample was blood. The sequence was collected from a boy aged 5 to 17 in good health.

CDR3 in amino acids: CASTRQQARYGYTF. The DNA for the CDR3 is TGTGCCAGCACCCGCCAACAGGCGAGATATGGCTACACCTTC. The chain has TRBV12-3 or TRBV12-4 and TRBJ1-2, with D possibly TRBD1 on 5 matching bases. The CDR3 is 14 amino acids. Trimming pared 7 bases from V and 5 bases from J, leaving 17 bases between.